This T cell receptor (beta chain) was obtained from a study of cytomegalovirus exposure and HLA in healthy donors. Study-level background: In an earlier analysis, some 110 million unique TCR beta sequences were found from about 180 million T cells. Study-level points and caveats: Analysis was carried out at a later point, and it linked a missense DCLRE1C variant to TCR beta V- and J-gene trimming.

In the PCR, 60 Vbeta and 13 Jbeta primers were used. The protocol was immunoSEQ multiplex PCR, while the TCRdb copy is restricted to in-frame clones and leaves out a portion. Of more than 80,000 clones in the sample, just over 70% are singletons; the top ten hold less than 0.95%. Trimming took 4 bases from V and 1 from J; bases not matched to a gene: 6. The CDR3 sequence is 16 residues long. Germline CDR1 is MNHEY and CDR2 is SMNVEV (reference sequence). In nominal health when sampled, donors likely had unrecorded immune exposures nonetheless. Comment on this clone: Its antigen remains unknown.

The sequence was collected from a boy aged 5-17 years in good health and CMV-seronegative. Sequenced: PBMCs. The V call is TRBV27, the J call TRBJ2-3; 9 nucleotides align to TRBD2. The CDR3 protein is CASSYVERGGTDTQYF. The CDR3, as DNA: TGTGCCAGCAGTTACGTTGAGCGGGGGGGCACAGATACGCAGTATTTT.